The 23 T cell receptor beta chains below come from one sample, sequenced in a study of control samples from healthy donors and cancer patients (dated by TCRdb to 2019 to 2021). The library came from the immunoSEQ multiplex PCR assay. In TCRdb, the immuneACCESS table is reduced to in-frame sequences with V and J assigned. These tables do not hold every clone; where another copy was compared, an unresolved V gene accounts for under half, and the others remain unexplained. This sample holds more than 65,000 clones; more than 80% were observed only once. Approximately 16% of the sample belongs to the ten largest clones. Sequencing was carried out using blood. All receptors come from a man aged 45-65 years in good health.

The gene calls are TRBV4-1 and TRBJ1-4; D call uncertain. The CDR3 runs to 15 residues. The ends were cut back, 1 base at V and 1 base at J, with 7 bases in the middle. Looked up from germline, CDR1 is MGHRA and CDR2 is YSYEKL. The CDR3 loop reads CASSQVRETNEKLFF. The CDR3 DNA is TGCGCCAGCAGCCAAGTGAGAGAAACTAATGAAAAACTGTTTTTT.

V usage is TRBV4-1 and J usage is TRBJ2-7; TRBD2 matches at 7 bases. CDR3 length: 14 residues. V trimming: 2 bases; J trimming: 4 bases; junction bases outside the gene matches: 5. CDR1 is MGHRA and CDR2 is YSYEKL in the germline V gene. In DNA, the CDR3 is TGCGCCAGCAGCCAACGGGAGGAATTTTACGAGCAGTACTTC. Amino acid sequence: CASSQREEFYEQYF.

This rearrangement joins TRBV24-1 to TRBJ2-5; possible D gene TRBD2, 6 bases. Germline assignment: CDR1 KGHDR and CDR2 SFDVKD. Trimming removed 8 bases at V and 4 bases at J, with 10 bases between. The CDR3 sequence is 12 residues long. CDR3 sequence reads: CATTGGGETQYF. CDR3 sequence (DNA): TGTGCCACCACCGGGGGAGGAGAGACCCAGTACTTC.

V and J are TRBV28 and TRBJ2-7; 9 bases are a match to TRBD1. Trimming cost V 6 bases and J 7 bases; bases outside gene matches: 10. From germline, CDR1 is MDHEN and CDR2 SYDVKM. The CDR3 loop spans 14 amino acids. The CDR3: CASRTGTGLVEQYF. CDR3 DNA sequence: TGTGCCAGCAGAACCGGGACAGGGTTAGTAGAGCAGTACTTC.

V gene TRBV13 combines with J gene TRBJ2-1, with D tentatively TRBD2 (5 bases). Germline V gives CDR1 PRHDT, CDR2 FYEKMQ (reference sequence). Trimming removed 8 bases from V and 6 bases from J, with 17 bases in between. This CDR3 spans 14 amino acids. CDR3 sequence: CASAPSGTGNEQFF. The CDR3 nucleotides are TGTGCCAGCGCTCCTTCGGGAACGGGCAATGAGCAGTTCTTC.

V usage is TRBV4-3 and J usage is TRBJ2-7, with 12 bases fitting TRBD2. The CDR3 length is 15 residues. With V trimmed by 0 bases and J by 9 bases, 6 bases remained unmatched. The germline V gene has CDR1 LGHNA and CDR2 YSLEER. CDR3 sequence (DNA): TGCGCCAGCAGCCAAGACCGTACTAGCGGGAGGAGGCAGTACTTC. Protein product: CASSQDRTSGRRQYF.

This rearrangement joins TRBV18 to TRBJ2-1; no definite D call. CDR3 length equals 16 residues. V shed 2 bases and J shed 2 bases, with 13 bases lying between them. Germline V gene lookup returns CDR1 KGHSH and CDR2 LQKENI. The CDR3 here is CASSPSMSSTYNEQFF. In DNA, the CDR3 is TGTGCCAGCTCACCATCGATGAGCAGTACCTACAATGAGCAGTTCTTC. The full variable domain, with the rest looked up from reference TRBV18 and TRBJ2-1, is NAGVMQNPRHLVRRRGQEARLRCSPMKGHSHVYWYRQLPEEGLKFMVYLQKENIIDESGMPKERFSAEFPKEGPSILRIQQVVRGDSAAYFCASSPSMSSTYNEQFFGPGTRLTVL.

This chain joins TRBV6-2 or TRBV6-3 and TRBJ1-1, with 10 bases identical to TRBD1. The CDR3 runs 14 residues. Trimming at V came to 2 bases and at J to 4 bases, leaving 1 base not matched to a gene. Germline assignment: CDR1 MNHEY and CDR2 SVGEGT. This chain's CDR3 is CASSYRTGGTEAFF. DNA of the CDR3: TGTGCCAGCAGTTACCGGACAGGGGGCACTGAAGCTTTCTTT.

CDR3 region: CASSPGPYEQYF. The CDR3, as DNA: TGTGCCAGCAGCCCAGGACCCTACGAGCAGTACTTC. The chain combines TRBV11-1 with TRBJ2-7; no clear D gene. CDR1 and CDR2 from the germline V gene are SGHAT and FQDESV (reference sequence). This CDR3 spans 12 amino acids. V lost 5 bases and J lost 2, with 7 bases in between.

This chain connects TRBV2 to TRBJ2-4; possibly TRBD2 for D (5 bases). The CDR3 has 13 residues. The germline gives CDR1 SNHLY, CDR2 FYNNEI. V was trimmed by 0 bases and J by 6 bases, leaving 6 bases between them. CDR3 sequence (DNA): TGTGCCAGCAGTGAAGCCGGGATAAACATTCAGTACTTC. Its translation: CASSEAGINIQYF.

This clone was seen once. In DNA, the CDR3 is TGTGCCAGCAGTGAGCGTTCAGGGGAGGACAATGAGCAGTTCTTC. Translating it yields CASSERSGEDNEQFF. The J gene is TRBJ2-1, the V gene TRBV2, with D perhaps given as TRBD1 or TRBD2 (6 bases each). Trimming left V 3 bases short and J 5 bases short, with 14 bases between. The CDR3 extends over 15 amino acids. The germline V gene has CDR1 SNHLY and CDR2 FYNNEI. Complete variable domain (other parts from reference TRBV2 and TRBJ2-1): EPEVTQTPSHQVTQMGQEVILRCVPISNHLYFYWYRQILGQKVEFLVSFYNNEISEKSEIFDDQFSVERPDGSNFTLKIRSTKLEDSAMYFCASSERSGEDNEQFFGPGTRLTVL.

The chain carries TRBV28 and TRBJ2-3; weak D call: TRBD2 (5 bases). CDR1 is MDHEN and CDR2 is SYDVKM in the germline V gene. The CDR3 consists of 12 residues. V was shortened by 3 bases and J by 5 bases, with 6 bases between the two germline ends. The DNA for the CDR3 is TGTGCCAGCAGTTTCGGGATAGATACGCAGTATTTT. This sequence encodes CASSFGIDTQYF. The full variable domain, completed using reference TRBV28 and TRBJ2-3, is DVKVTQSSRYLVKRTGEKVFLECVQDMDHENMFWYRQDPGLGLRLIYFSYDVKMKEKGDIPEGYSVSREKKERFSLILESASTNQTSMYLCASSFGIDTQYFGPGTRLTVL.

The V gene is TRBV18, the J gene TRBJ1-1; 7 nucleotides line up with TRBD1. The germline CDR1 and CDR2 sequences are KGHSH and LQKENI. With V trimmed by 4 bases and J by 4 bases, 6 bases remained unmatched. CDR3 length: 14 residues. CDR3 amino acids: CASSQQAGGTEAFF. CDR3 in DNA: TGTGCCAGCTCACAGCAAGCAGGGGGCACTGAAGCTTTCTTT.

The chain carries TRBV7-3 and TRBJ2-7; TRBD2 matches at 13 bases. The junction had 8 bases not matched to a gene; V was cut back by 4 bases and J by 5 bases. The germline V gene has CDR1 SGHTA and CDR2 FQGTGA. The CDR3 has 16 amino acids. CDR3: CASSYLSGTSGNEQYF. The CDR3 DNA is TGTGCCAGCAGCTACCTTTCCGGGACTAGCGGGAACGAGCAGTACTTC.

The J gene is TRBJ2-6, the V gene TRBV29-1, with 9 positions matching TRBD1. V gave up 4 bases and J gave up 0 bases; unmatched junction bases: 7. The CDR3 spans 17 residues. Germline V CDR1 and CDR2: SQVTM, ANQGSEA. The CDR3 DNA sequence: TGCAGCGTTGGGGGACAGGGAGGCGCCTCTGGGGCCAACGTCCTGACTTTC. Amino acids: CSVGGQGGASGANVLTF.

This chain's CDR3 is CASSSAGVLEQFF. As DNA, the CDR3 is TGTGCCAGCAGCTCCGCCGGAGTGCTTGAGCAGTTCTTC. The chain carries TRBV11-3 and TRBJ2-1; D gene unclear. The CDR3 has 13 residues. Germline V CDR1 and CDR2: SGHNT, YENEEA. Trimming took off 4 bases at V and 9 bases at J, with 13 bases between the two ends.

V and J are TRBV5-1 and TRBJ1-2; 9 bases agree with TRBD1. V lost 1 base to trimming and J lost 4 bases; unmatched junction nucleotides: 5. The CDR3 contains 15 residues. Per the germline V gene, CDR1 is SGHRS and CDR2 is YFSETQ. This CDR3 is CASSLRTGETYGYTF. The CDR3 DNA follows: TGCGCCAGCAGCTTGCGGACAGGGGAAACCTATGGCTACACCTTC.

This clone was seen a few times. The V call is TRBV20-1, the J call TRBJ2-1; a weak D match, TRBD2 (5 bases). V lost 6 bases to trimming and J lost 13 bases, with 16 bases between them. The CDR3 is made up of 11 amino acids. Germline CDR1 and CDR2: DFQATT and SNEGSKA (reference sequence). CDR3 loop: CSAEDSGRQFF. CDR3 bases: TGCAGTGCAGAGGACTCGGGGAGACAGTTCTTC.

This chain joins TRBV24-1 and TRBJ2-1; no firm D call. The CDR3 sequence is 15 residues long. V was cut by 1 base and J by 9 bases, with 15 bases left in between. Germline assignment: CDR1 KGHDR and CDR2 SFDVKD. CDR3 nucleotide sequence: TGTGCCACCAGTGATTTCGTCAATAGTGTGAGTGAGCAGTTCTTC. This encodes CATSDFVNSVSEQFF.

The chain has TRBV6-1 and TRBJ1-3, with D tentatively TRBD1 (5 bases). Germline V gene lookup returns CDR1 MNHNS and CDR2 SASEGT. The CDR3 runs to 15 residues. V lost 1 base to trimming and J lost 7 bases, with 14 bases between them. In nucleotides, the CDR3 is TGTGCCAGCAGTGAAGAAAGGGGAGGGTGGAACACCATATATTTT. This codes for CASSEERGGWNTIYF.

CDR3 bases: TGTGCCAGCAGCTCCGGACTAGAAACTACCGCTGAGCAGTTCTTC. This sequence encodes CASSSGLETTAEQFF. The chain has TRBV5-8 and TRBJ2-1; 7 positions match TRBD2. From germline, CDR1 is SGHTS and CDR2 YDEGEE. CDR3 length equals 15 residues. Trimming at V came to 3 bases and at J to 9 bases, leaving 12 bases not matched to a gene. The variable domain in full, with the rest retrieved from reference TRBV5-8 and TRBJ2-1, is EAGVTQSPTHLIKTRGQQATLRCSPISGHTSVYWYQQALGLGLQFLLWYDEGEERNRGNFPPRFSGRQFPNYSSELNVNALELEDSALYLCASSSGLETTAEQFFGPGTRLTVL.

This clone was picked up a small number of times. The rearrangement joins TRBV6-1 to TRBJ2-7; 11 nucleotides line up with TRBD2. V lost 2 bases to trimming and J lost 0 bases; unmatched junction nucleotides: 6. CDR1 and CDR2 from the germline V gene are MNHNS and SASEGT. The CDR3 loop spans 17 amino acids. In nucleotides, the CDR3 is TGTGCCAGCAGTGAAAGGACTAGCGGGTGGAACTCCTACGAGCAGTACTTC. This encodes CASSERTSGWNSYEQYF.

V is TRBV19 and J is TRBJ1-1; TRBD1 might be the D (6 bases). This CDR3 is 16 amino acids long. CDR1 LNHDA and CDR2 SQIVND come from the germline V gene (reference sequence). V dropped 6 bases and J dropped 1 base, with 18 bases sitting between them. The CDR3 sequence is CASRENREWWNTEAFF. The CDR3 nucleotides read TGTGCCAGTAGGGAAAACAGGGAATGGTGGAACACTGAAGCTTTCTTT.